This T cell receptor beta chain was captured in a study of T cells in Graves' hyperthyroidism and ophthalmopathy. As for this clonotype: Its antigen is unidentified.

V lost 4 bases and J lost 2; bases outside the gene matches: 8. The V gene's germline CDR1 is SEHNR and CDR2 FQNEAQ (reference sequence). The CDR3 runs 18 residues. In patients aged 18 to 65, hyperthyroidism was newly diagnosed, with duration under 2 months. Study-wide findings and caveats: Before onset, by a median of around six months, the model predicted ophthalmopathy.

Amplification yielded TCR beta CDR3 regions, with RNA transcripts as the source. HTBI primers were the set used in a first-round RT-PCR of the TCR CDR3. Each CDR3 protein gets one entry after TCRdb re-called the multiplex PCR reads with MiXCR. The profile covers fewer than 500,000 distinct CDR3 sequences, with 13% appearing a single time and 20% to 25% taken by the ten largest. The sequencing sample was made of blood. The sequence came from a man aged 25 to 40 with Graves' hyperthyroidism that later progressed to Graves' ophthalmopathy. The gene calls are TRBV7-9 and TRBJ2-3; 14 positions match TRBD2. CDR3 nucleotide sequence: TGTGCCAGCAGCTCGGGACTAGCGGGGGCCCTCATCACAGATACGCAGTATTTT. The encoded protein is CASSSGLAGALITDTQYF.